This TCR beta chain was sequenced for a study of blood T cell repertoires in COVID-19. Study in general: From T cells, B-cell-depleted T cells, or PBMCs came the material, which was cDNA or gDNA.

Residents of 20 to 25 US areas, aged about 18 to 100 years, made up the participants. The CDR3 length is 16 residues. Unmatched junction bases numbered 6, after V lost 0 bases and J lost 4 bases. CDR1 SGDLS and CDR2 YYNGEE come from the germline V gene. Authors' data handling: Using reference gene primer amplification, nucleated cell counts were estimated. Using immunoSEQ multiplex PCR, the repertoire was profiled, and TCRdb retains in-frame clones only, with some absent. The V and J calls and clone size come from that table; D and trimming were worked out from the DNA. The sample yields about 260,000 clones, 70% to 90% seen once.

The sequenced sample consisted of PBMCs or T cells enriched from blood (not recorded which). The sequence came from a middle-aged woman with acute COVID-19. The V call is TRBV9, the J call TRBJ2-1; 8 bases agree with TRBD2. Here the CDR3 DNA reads TGTGCCAGCAGCGTAGCAGGTAGCGGGGTGTACAATGAGCAGTTCTTC. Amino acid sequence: CASSVAGSGVYNEQFF.